This T cell receptor beta chain was documented in a study of cytomegalovirus exposure and HLA in healthy donors. The PCR used 60 Vbeta and 13 Jbeta primers. Sequenced by immunoSEQ multiplex PCR; TCRdb stores in-frame clones only, minus some. The data contain 85,000 to 90,000 clones, around 84% of them singletons. On this clone: The target antigen is unknown.

Germline V CDR1 and CDR2: SGHAT, FQNNGV. V trimming: 7 bases; J trimming: 2 bases; junction bases outside the gene matches: 14. The CDR3 covers 17 residues. Study-level points and caveats: Sequencing probably produced one cluster of sequence variants that were highly shared. Per a prior analysis, the majority of TCR beta V segments were productive roughly 87% or roughly 30% of the time. Investigators reported some 150 TCR beta chains as tied to cytomegalovirus. For most TCR sequences rarity was the rule, although some public TCRs occurred in many donors.

The chain has TRBV11-2 and TRBJ2-3; 8 nucleotides match TRBD2. The sequence was collected from a man aged 35-49 years in good health and CMV-seropositive. Sequencing was done on a sample of PBMCs. DNA of the CDR3: TGTGCCAGCATCCACCCTTCGACTAGCGCCTACACAGATACGCAGTATTTT. Protein product: CASIHPSTSAYTDTQYF. Using reference TRBV11-2 and TRBJ2-3 for the parts outside the CDR3, the full variable domain is EAGVAQSPRYKIIEKRQSVAFWCNPISGHATLYWYQQILGQGPKLLIQFQNNGVVDDSQLPKDRFSAERLKGVDSTLKIQPAKLEDSAVYLCASIHPSTSAYTDTQYFGPGTRLTVL.